This T cell receptor (beta chain) was obtained from a study of lymphopenia after photon versus proton radiotherapy. The study, taken as a whole, reports: Proton therapy kept repertoires fairly stable, unlike photons, which gained effector/memory cells.

About this clone itself: Its cognate antigen is unknown.

The protocol was immunoSEQ multiplex PCR, while the TCRdb copy is restricted to in-frame clones and leaves out a portion. The table includes about 15,000 clones, 70% to 90% detected once. The V gene lost 8 bases and the J gene lost 0 bases, with 8 bases spanning the gap. Germline V gene sequence: CDR1 SNHLY, CDR2 FYNNEI. CDR3 size: 13 residues. V usage is TRBV2 and J usage is TRBJ1-5; D is undetermined. Sequenced material: peripheral blood, taken from a patient treated with proton-based radiotherapy. The receptor comes from a man aged 65 to 85 with pancreatic cancer. CDR3 in amino acids: CASAWGSNQPQHF. Written as DNA, the CDR3 is TGTGCCAGCGCTTGGGGTAGCAATCAGCCCCAGCATTTT.